This is a list of T cell receptor beta chains from one sample in a study of graft-versus-host responses after intestinal transplantation. The method was immunoSEQ multiplex PCR; TCRdb's version includes in-frame clones alone and lacks a portion of them. The table shows about 88,000 clones, with approximately 94% occurring only once. Their antigen targets remain unknown. The sample consisted of unstimulated CD4+ T cells sorted from spleen or lymph node cells, taken before transplant. The receptors shown here come from a human donor who was the organ donor for an intestinal transplant. CDR3s leave out the opening cysteine and the closing phenylalanine or tryptophan. Fields, in order: V gene, CDR3 protein.

>TRBV29-1
SVDTGNEQF
>TRBV2
ASSERGDSYGYT
>TRBV5-1
ASSFLYGYEQY
>TRBV6-5
ASSYSGLAGTQY
>TRBV29-1
SVRGQSDNSPLH
>TRBV5-1
ASSPTKGRPYTEAF
>TRBV7-2
ASSLGGQLNTEAF
>TRBV5-4
ASSLDRVYEQY
>TRBV28
ASSSQGYSNQPQH
>TRBV10-3
AISKSYRDRDNSPLH
>TRBV5-1
ASSLQTGGAGNIQY
>TRBV19
ASTPGILGSPLH
>TRBV28
ASSIPGQRQETQY
>TRBV11-3
ASSPGGNTDTQY
>TRBV7-2
ASSSSPSEQF
>TRBV20-1
SAAGETQY
>TRBV11-3
ASSLSGWGRSNEQF
>TRBV19
ASTPTAAGYGYT
>TRBV2
ASYADVYTGELF
>TRBV5-4
ASSLTRLGTDTQY